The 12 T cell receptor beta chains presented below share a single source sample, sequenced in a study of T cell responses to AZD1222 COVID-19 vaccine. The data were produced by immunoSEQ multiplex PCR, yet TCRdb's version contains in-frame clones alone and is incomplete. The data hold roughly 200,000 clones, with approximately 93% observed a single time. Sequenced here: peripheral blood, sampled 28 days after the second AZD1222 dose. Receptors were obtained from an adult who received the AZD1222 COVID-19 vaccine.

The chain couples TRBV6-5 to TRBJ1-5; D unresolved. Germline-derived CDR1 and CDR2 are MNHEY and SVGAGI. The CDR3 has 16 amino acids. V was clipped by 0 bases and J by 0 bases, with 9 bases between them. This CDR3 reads CASSYSTPYSNQPQHF. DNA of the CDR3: TGTGCCAGCAGTTACTCGACACCGTATAGCAATCAGCCCCAGCATTTT.

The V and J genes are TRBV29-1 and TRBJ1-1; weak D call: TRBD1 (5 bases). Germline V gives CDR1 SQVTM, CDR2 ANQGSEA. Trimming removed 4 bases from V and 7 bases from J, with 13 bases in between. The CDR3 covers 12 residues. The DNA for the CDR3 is TGCAGCGTTGCCCAGGGCGGTGGTGAAGCTTTCTTT. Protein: CSVAQGGGEAFF.

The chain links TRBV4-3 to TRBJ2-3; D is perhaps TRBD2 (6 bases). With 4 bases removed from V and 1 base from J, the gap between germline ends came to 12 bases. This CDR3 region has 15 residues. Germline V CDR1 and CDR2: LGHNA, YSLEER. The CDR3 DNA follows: TGCGCCAGCAGCCGGAACGGGGGTCGCACAGATACGCAGTATTTT. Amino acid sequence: CASSRNGGRTDTQYF.

Here the CDR3 reads CASSGGGRDGKNIQYF. In DNA form, the CDR3 reads TGTGCCAGCAGCGGGGGCGGGAGGGATGGCAAAAACATTCAGTACTTC. This chain links TRBV9 with TRBJ2-4; 9 bases match TRBD2. Germline V gene lookup returns CDR1 SGDLS and CDR2 YYNGEE. CDR3 length: 16 residues. After removal of 3 bases from V and 3 bases from J, the junction contained 7 bases not matched to a gene.

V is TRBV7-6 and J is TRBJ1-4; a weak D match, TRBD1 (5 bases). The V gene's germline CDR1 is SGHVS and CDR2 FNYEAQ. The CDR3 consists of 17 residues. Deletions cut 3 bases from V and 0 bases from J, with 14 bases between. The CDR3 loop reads CASSLRRQPPTNEKLFF. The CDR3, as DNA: TGTGCCAGCAGCTTGCGGAGACAGCCCCCAACTAATGAAAAACTGTTTTTT.

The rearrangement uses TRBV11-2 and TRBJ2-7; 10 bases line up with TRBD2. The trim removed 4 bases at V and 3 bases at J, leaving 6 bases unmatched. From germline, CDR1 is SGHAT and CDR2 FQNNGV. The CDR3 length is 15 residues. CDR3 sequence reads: CASSSRLAGYYEQYF. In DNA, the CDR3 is TGTGCCAGCAGCTCCCGACTAGCGGGTTACTACGAGCAGTACTTC. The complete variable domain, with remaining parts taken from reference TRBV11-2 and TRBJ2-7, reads EAGVAQSPRYKIIEKRQSVAFWCNPISGHATLYWYQQILGQGPKLLIQFQNNGVVDDSQLPKDRFSAERLKGVDSTLKIQPAKLEDSAVYLCASSSRLAGYYEQYFGPGTRLTVT.

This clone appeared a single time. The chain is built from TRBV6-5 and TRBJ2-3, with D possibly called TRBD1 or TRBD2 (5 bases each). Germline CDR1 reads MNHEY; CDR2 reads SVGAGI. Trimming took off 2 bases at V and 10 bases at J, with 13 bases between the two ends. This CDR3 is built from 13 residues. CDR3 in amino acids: CASSYDPGRPQYF. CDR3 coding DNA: TGTGCCAGCAGTTACGATCCGGGACGGCCGCAGTATTTT.

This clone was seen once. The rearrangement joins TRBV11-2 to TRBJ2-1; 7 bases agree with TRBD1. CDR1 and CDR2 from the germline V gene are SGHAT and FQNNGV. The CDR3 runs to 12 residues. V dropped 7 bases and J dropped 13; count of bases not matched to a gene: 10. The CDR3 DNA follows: TGTGCCAGCACCCAGGGACAGTATAAACAGTTCTTC. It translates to CASTQGQYKQFF.

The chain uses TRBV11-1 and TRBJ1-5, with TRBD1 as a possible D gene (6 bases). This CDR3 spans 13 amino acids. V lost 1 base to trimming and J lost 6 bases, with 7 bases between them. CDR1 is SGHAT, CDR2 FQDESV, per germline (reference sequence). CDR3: CASSLGRGQPQHF. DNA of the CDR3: TGTGCCAGCAGCTTAGGCAGGGGTCAGCCCCAGCATTTT.

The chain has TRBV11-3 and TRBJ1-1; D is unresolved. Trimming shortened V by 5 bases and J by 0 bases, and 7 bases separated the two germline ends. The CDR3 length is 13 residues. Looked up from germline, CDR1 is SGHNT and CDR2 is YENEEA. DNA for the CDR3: TGTGCCAGCAGCCTCGCCCTGAACACTGAAGCTTTCTTT. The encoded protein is CASSLALNTEAFF.

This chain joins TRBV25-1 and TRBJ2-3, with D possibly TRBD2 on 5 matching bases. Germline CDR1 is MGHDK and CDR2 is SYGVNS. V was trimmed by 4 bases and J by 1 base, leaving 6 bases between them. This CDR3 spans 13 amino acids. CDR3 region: CASSAAGTDTQYF. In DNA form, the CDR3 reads TGTGCCAGCAGTGCAGCGGGCACAGATACGCAGTATTTT.

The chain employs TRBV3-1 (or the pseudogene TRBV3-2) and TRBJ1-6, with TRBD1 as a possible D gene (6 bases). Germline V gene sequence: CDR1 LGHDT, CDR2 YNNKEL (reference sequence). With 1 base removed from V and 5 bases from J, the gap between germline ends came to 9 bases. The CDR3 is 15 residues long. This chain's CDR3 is CASSQASGDNSPLHF. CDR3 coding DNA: TGTGCCAGCAGCCAAGCCTCAGGGGATAATTCACCCCTCCACTTT.